These 2 T cell receptor beta chains originate from one sample sequenced in a study of OX40 agonist ivuxolimab in advanced cancers. Using immunoSEQ multiplex PCR, the repertoire was profiled, and TCRdb retains in-frame clones only, with some absent. Here the sample spans approximately 44,000 clones, around 90% being singletons. The sequenced sample was CD4+ or CD8+ T cells sorted from blood, obtained in a trial of the OX40 agonist ivuxolimab. The receptors here all came from an adult with an advanced solid tumor such as melanoma, head and neck, liver or kidney cancer.

The chain combines TRBV19 with TRBJ2-2; TRBD2 is a possible D gene (6 bases). This CDR3 has 13 residues. V lost 1 base and J lost 8, with 8 bases in between. The germline V gene has CDR1 LNHDA and CDR2 SQIVND (reference sequence). As DNA, the CDR3 is TGTGCCAGTAGTATAGGGGGACTTGGGGAGCTGTTTTTT. Amino acids: CASSIGGLGELFF. Drawing the rest from reference TRBV19 and TRBJ2-2, the complete variable domain is DGGITQSPKYLFRKEGQNVTLSCEQNLNHDAMYWYRQDPGQGLRLIYYSQIVNDFQKGDIAEGYSVSREKKESFPLTVTSAQKNPTAFYLCASSIGGLGELFFGEGSRLTVL.

This chain links TRBV30 with TRBJ2-5; 10 bases map to TRBD1. This CDR3 has 13 residues. The germline V gene has CDR1 GTSNPN and CDR2 SVGIG (reference sequence). V lost 8 bases, J lost 5 bases, and 8 bases stayed unmatched. The CDR3 sequence is CALTGGLLETQYF. CDR3 DNA: TGTGCCCTGACAGGGGGCCTCCTGGAGACCCAGTACTTC.